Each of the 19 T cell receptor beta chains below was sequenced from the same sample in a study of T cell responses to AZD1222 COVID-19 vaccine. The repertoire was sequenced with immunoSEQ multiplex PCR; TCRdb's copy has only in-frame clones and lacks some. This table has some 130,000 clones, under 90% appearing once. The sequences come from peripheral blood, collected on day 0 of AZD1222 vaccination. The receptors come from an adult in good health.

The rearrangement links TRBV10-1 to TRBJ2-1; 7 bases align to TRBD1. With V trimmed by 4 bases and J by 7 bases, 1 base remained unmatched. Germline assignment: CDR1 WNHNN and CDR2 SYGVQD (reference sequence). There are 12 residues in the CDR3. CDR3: CASSVRGNEQFF. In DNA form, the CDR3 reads TGCGCCAGCAGTGTCAGGGGGAATGAGCAGTTCTTC.

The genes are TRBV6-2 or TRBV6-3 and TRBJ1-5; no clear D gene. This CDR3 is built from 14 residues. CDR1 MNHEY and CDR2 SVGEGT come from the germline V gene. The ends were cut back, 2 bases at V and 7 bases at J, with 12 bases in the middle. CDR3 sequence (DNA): TGTGCCAGCAGTTACGGAGTGGTACGGCAGCCCCAGCATTTT. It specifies CASSYGVVRQPQHF.

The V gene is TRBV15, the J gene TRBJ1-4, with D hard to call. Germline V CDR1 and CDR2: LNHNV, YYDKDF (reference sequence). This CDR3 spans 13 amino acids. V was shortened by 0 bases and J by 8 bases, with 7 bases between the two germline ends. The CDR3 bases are TGTGCCACCAGCAGAGATACGAGGGAAAAACTGTTTTTT. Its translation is CATSRDTREKLFF.

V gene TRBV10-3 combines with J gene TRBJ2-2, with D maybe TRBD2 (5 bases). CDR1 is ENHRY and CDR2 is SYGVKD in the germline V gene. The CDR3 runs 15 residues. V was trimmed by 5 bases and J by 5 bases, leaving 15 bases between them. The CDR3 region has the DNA TGTGCCATCAGTCGTAGCGCCACGGGAACCGGGGAGCTGTTTTTT. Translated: CAISRSATGTGELFF.

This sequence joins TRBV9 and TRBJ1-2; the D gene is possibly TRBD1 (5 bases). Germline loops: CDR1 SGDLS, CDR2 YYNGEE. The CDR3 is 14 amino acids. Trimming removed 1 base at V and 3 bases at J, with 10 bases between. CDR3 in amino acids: CASSVQGYHYGYTF. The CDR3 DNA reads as TGTGCCAGCAGCGTACAGGGTTACCACTATGGCTACACCTTC.

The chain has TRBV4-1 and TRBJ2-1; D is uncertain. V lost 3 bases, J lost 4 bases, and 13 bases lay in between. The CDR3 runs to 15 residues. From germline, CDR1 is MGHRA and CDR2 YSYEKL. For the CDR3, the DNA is TGCGCCAGCAGCCAGTCCTCACTGATTTACAATGAGCAGTTCTTC. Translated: CASSQSSLIYNEQFF.

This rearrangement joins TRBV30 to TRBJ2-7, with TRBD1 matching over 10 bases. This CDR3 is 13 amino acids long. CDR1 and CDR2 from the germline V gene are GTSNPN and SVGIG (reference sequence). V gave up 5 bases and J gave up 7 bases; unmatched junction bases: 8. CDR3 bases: TGTGCCTGGTTCCCCGACAGGGGGCAAGAGCAGTACTTC. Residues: CAWFPDRGQEQYF.

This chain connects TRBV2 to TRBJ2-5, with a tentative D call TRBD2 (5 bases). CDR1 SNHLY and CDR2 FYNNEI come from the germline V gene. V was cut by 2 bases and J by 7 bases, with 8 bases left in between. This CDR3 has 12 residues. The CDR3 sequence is CASSELAGTQYF. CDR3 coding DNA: TGTGCCAGCAGTGAACTAGCCGGGACCCAGTACTTC.

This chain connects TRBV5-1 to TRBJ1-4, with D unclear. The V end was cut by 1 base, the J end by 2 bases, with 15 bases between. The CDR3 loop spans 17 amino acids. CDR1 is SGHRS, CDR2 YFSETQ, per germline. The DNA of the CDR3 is TGCGCCAGCAGCTTGTTCGGGATTTCTGGCACTAATGAAAAACTGTTTTTT. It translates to CASSLFGISGTNEKLFF. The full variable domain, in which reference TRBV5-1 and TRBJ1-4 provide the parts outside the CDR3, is KAGVTQTPRYLIKTRGQQVTLSCSPISGHRSVSWYQQTPGQGLQFLFEYFSETQRNKGNFPGRFSGRQFSNSRSEMNVSTLELGDSALYLCASSLFGISGTNEKLFFGSGTQLSVL.

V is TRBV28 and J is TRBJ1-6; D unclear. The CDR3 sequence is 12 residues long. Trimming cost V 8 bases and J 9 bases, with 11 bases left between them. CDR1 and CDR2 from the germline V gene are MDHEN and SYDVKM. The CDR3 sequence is CASSTPGSPLHF. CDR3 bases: TGTGCCAGCTCTACACCTGGTTCACCCCTCCACTTT.

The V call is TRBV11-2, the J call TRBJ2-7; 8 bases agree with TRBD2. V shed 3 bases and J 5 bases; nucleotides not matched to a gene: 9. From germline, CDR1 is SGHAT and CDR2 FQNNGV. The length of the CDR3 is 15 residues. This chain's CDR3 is CASSFRRGGHDEQYF. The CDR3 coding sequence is TGTGCCAGCAGCTTTCGTCGGGGGGGCCACGACGAGCAGTACTTC.

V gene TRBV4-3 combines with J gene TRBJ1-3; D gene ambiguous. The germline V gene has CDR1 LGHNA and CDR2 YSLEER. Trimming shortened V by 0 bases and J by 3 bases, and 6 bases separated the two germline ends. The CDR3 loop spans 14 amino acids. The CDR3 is CASSQERLGNTIYF. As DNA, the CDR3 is TGCGCCAGCAGCCAAGAGAGACTTGGAAACACCATATATTTT.

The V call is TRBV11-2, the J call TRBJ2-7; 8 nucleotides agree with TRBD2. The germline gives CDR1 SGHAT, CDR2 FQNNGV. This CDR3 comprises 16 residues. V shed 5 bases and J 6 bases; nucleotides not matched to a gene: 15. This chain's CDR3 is CASSPLTSGRLREQYF. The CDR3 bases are TGTGCCAGCAGCCCGTTAACTAGCGGCCGACTACGCGAGCAGTACTTC.

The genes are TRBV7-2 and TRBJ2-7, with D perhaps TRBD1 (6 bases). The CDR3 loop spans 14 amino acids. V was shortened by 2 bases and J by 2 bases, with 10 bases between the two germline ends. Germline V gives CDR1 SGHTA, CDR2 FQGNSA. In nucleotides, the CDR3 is TGTGCCAGCAGCTTAAGGGGGACGACCTACGAGCAGTACTTC. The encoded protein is CASSLRGTTYEQYF. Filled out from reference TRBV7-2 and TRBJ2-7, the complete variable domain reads GAGVSQSPSNKVTEKGKDVELRCDPISGHTALYWYRQSLGQGLEFLIYFQGNSAPDKSGLPSDRFSAERTGGSVSTLTIQRTQQEDSAVYLCASSLRGTTYEQYFGPGTRLTVT.

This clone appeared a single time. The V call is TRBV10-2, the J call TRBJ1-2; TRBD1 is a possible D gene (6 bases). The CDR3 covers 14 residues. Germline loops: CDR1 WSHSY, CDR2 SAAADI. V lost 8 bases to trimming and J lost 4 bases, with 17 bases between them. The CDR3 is CASASGVYGYGYTF. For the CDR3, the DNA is TGCGCCAGCGCTTCAGGGGTTTACGGCTATGGCTACACCTTC.

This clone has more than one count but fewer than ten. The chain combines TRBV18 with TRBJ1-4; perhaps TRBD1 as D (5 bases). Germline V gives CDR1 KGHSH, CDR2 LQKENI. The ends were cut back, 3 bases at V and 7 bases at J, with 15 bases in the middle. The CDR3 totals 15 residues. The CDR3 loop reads CASSPPGTTGEKLFF. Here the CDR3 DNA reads TGTGCCAGCTCACCGCCCGGGACTACGGGTGAAAAACTGTTTTTT.

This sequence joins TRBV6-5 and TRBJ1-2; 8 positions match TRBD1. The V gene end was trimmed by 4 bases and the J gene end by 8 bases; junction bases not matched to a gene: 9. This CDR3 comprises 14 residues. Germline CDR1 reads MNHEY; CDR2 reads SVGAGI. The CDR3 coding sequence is TGTGCCAGCAGTTCGCCCGGGACAGGAGAAGGCTACACCTTC. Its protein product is CASSSPGTGEGYTF.

The CDR3: CASKSGGKETQYF. The CDR3 DNA follows: TGTGCCAGCAAGAGCGGGGGGAAAGAGACCCAGTACTTC. This chain joins TRBV12-3 or TRBV12-4 and TRBJ2-5, with TRBD2 identical over 9 bases. The length of the CDR3 is 13 residues. Trimming at V came to 7 bases and at J to 3 bases, leaving 3 bases not matched to a gene.

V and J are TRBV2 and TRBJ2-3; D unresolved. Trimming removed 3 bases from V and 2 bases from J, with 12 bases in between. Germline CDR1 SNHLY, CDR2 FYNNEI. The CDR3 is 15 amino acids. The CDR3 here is CASSETRFPTDTQYF. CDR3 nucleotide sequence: TGTGCCAGCAGTGAGACCCGATTCCCCACAGATACGCAGTATTTT.